This entry features one T cell receptor (beta chain) sequence. The antigen is unknown. The entry originates in a study of a mutant IDH1 vaccine in newly diagnosed glioma. Germline values: CDR1 SGHNT, CDR2 YYREEE (reference sequence). V was cut by 0 bases and J by 1 base, with 4 bases left in between. The length of the CDR3 is 14 residues. Documented time point: week 5, during vaccination. In the vaccine, a single dose held 300 ug of the mutant IDH1 20-mer peptide, along with topical imiquimod. Each astrocytoma in the donors was new, WHO grade 3 or 4, IDH1-mutant and ATRX-lost. Profiled with immunoSEQ multiplex PCR; TCRdb holds only in-frame clones, not every one. The table lists just under 80,000 clones, around 90% of them singletons, with approximately 0.6% in the top ten.

The chain joins TRBV5-4 to TRBJ2-2; D gene ambiguous. The clonotype originates from a woman in her fifties or sixties with glioma. Sequences were derived from PBMCs, sampled from a glioma patient whose treatment included an IDH1 peptide vaccine. The CDR3 loop reads CASSLGRNTGELFF. The CDR3 nucleotides read TGTGCCAGCAGCTTGGGCAGGAACACCGGGGAGCTGTTTTTT.